The 16 T cell receptor beta chains presented below share a single source sample, sequenced in a study of cytomegalovirus exposure and HLA in healthy donors. In the PCR, 60 Vbeta and 13 Jbeta primers were used. Sequencing was performed with immunoSEQ multiplex PCR; in TCRdb, only in-frame clones are kept and a portion is missing. The table has some 91,000 clones, around 64% seen once; the top ten hold roughly 2.5%. The sequenced sample was PBMCs. These receptors were collected from a human donor in good health.

This clone was counted between two and nine times. CDR3 bases: TGTGCCAGCAGTGAAGTGGTTAGGACACCCTTTGGGAATCAGCCCCAGCATTTT. Protein: CASSEVVRTPFGNQPQHF. This chain joins TRBV6-1 and TRBJ1-5; D is perhaps TRBD1 (5 bases). The CDR3 sequence is 18 residues long. Germline V gene sequence: CDR1 MNHNS, CDR2 SASEGT. Trimming left V 1 base short and J 4 bases short, with 20 bases between.

The chain couples TRBV7-9 to TRBJ1-1, with D possibly TRBD1 on 6 matching bases. Germline CDR1 and CDR2: SEHNR and FQNEAQ (reference sequence). V was trimmed by 5 bases and J by 11 bases, leaving 15 bases between them. This CDR3 has 12 residues. Written as DNA, the CDR3 is TGTGCCAGCAGCCCGCTACAGGGTTCGGCTTTCTTT. As protein: CASSPLQGSAFF.

This clone was detected only a few times. This chain connects TRBV5-1 to TRBJ1-4; 7 bases are a match to TRBD1. The V gene end was trimmed by 4 bases and the J gene end by 0 bases; junction bases not matched to a gene: 3. CDR1 SGHRS and CDR2 YFSETQ come from the germline V gene. The CDR3 runs 15 residues. CDR3 nucleotides: TGCGCCAGCAGCACCGGGACAGCAACTAATGAAAAACTGTTTTTT. Translating gives CASSTGTATNEKLFF.

V and J are TRBV28 and TRBJ1-4; no clear D. Deletions cut 8 bases from V and 8 bases from J, with 18 bases between. Germline-derived CDR1 and CDR2 are MDHEN and SYDVKM. The CDR3 is 14 residues long. CDR3 loop: CASRESPLNEKLFF. The CDR3, as DNA: TGTGCCAGCCGGGAATCGCCACTTAACGAAAAACTGTTTTTT.

J is TRBJ2-5 and V is TRBV7-9, with 8 bases matching TRBD2. Per the germline V gene, CDR1 is SEHNR and CDR2 is FQNEAQ (reference sequence). CDR3 length equals 15 residues. J was trimmed by 5 bases and V by 7 bases; bases with no gene match: 12. The CDR3 sequence is CASIPRGGVGETQYF. The CDR3 DNA sequence: TGTGCCAGCATCCCTCGGGGGGGGGTCGGTGAGACCCAGTACTTC.

There are a few counts of this clone. The CDR3 coding sequence is TGTGCCAGCAGCGAAGTCGCGAACACCGGGGAGCTGTTTTTT. Its translation is CASSEVANTGELFF. The chain employs TRBV25-1 and TRBJ2-2; no clear D gene. The CDR3 runs 14 residues. Looked up from germline, CDR1 is MGHDK and CDR2 is SYGVNS. Between the trimmed V and J ends, which lost 6 bases and 0 bases, there was a span of 8 bases.

In DNA, the CDR3 is TGCGCCAGCAGCTCAAGCCTCCTACTAGCGGACGACGAGCAGTACTTC. It specifies CASSSSLLLADDEQYF. V usage is TRBV5-1 and J usage is TRBJ2-7, with 8 bases identical to TRBD2. Trimming removed 3 bases from V and 5 bases from J; junction bases left unmatched: 13. Germline CDR1 reads SGHRS; CDR2 reads YFSETQ. The CDR3 is 16 amino acids.

The chain combines TRBV19 with TRBJ2-6; D possibly corresponds to TRBD1 (6 bases). The CDR3 sequence is 16 residues long. V lost 4 bases, J lost 0 bases, and 10 bases lay in between. Per the germline V gene, CDR1 is LNHDA and CDR2 is SQIVND (reference sequence). The CDR3 region has the DNA TGTGCCAGTAGTACTCGGACAGTCTCTGGGGCCAACGTCCTGACTTTC. It is translated as CASSTRTVSGANVLTF. The full variable domain, its missing parts supplied by reference TRBV19 and TRBJ2-6, is DGGITQSPKYLFRKEGQNVTLSCEQNLNHDAMYWYRQDPGQGLRLIYYSQIVNDFQKGDIAEGYSVSREKKESFPLTVTSAQKNPTAFYLCASSTRTVSGANVLTFGAGSRLTVL.

This chain links TRBV25-1 with TRBJ1-6; tentatively, D is TRBD1 (6 bases). CDR3 length: 14 residues. The ends were cut back, 1 base at V and 7 bases at J, with 8 bases in the middle. Germline V gives CDR1 MGHDK, CDR2 SYGVNS. The CDR3 sequence: CASSELDSNSPLHF. The CDR3 DNA sequence: TGTGCCAGCAGTGAATTGGACAGCAATTCACCCCTCCACTTT.

The chain combines TRBV4-1 with TRBJ2-1; D may be TRBD2 (7 bases). The germline V gene has CDR1 MGHRA and CDR2 YSYEKL. V gave up 1 base and J gave up 6 bases, with 19 bases separating them. The CDR3 contains 17 residues. The CDR3 region has the DNA TGCGCCAGCAGCCAAGGCGAGCGAACGGGGGGCCGCAATGAGCAGTTCTTC. The encoded protein is CASSQGERTGGRNEQFF.

The genes are TRBV7-9 and TRBJ2-7; 8 bases are shared with TRBD2. This CDR3 is built from 13 residues. Per the germline V gene, CDR1 is SEHNR and CDR2 is FQNEAQ (reference sequence). The J segment lost 3 bases and the V segment lost 7 bases, leaving 5 bases of the junction unmatched. CDR3 sequence reads: CASTLGGGYEQYF. The DNA for the CDR3 is TGTGCCAGCACCCTCGGGGGGGGCTACGAGCAGTACTTC.

This clone was seen more than once but under ten times. V usage is TRBV7-9 and J usage is TRBJ2-1; D gene ambiguous. Per the germline V gene, CDR1 is SEHNR and CDR2 is FQNEAQ (reference sequence). V lost 1 base and J lost 4, with 8 bases in between. This CDR3 has 14 amino acids. Here the CDR3 reads CASSLDVSYNEQFF. As DNA, the CDR3 is TGTGCCAGCAGCTTAGACGTCAGTTACAATGAGCAGTTCTTC.

V is TRBV11-2 and J is TRBJ2-7; a weak D match, TRBD1 (6 bases). This CDR3 region has 18 residues. The V gene's germline CDR1 is SGHAT and CDR2 FQNNGV. V lost 2 bases and J 0 bases, leaving 20 bases between the germline ends. The CDR3 DNA follows: TGTGCCAGCAGCTTAAGGGGGTTTTGGATAACCAGCTCCTACGAGCAGTACTTC. Its protein is CASSLRGFWITSSYEQYF.

The chain combines TRBV4-3 with TRBJ1-2; D is possibly TRBD1 (5 bases). V was pared by 0 bases and J by 4 bases, with 18 bases between. This CDR3 spans 17 amino acids. Germline CDR1 and CDR2: LGHNA and YSLEER. The CDR3 here is CASSQEGGAGGLYGYTF. As DNA, the CDR3 is TGCGCCAGCAGCCAAGAGGGTGGGGCAGGAGGGCTCTATGGCTACACCTTC.

The chain is built from TRBV19 and TRBJ2-2; TRBD2 matches 9 bases. Germline CDR1 and CDR2: LNHDA and SQIVND (reference sequence). The CDR3 sequence is 16 residues long. After removal of 3 bases from V and 4 bases from J, the junction contained 6 bases not matched to a gene. CDR3 coding DNA: TGTGCCAGTAGTATTCGGCGGGGGGGCGGCACCGGGGAGCTGTTTTTT. Translation: CASSIRRGGGTGELFF.

This clone was counted a single time. The genes are TRBV5-1 and TRBJ2-7; D is unresolved. The V gene's germline CDR1 is SGHRS and CDR2 YFSETQ. Deletions cut 7 bases from V and 1 base from J, with 9 bases between. This CDR3 is built from 12 residues. The CDR3 loop reads CASGAESYEQYF. DNA of the CDR3: TGCGCCAGCGGTGCCGAGTCCTACGAGCAGTACTTC.